One sample yielded the 22 T cell receptor beta chains listed below, sequenced in a study of shared clonotypes between healthy human individuals. Sequencing used immunoSEQ multiplex PCR; TCRdb keeps in-frame clones, though not all of them. The sample has about 1 million clones, under 80% seen once. Sequences were obtained from memory CD4+ T cells sorted from blood. Sample subset: CD45RA-negative fraction. The receptors here all came from a man in his late teens or twenties in good health.

The V call is TRBV28, the J call TRBJ1-1, with D perhaps TRBD1 (6 bases). The V and J ends lost 6 bases and 3 bases respectively, with 17 bases between them. The CDR3 is 15 amino acids. Germline CDR1 MDHEN, CDR2 SYDVKM. CDR3 nucleotides: TGTGCCAGCAGCCCCCCCTCCCGGACAGACACTGAAGCTTTCTTT. Residues: CASSPPSRTDTEAFF.

This chain links TRBV5-1 with TRBJ2-3, with D possibly matching TRBD2 (6 bases). Germline V gives CDR1 SGHRS, CDR2 YFSETQ. V dropped 0 bases and J dropped 0 bases, with 14 bases sitting between them. The CDR3 has 17 residues. CDR3 sequence reads: CASSLASLAQSTDTQYF. In DNA form, the CDR3 reads TGCGCCAGCAGCTTGGCCTCTCTAGCGCAAAGCACAGATACGCAGTATTTT.

On this clone: Other DNA sequences in this specimen translate into the identical CDR3. The CDR3 DNA follows: TGTGCCAGCAGCTTGGGGAGGGAGACCCAGTACTTC. Its translation is CASSLGRETQYF. V gene TRBV5-4 combines with J gene TRBJ2-5, with D possibly matching TRBD2 (5 bases). The CDR3 consists of 12 residues. Germline values: CDR1 SGHNT, CDR2 YYREEE (reference sequence). V dropped 0 bases and J dropped 5 bases, with 5 bases sitting between them.

V usage is TRBV15 and J usage is TRBJ2-5; D is undetermined. The germline V gene encodes CDR1 LNHNV and CDR2 YYDKDF (reference sequence). The CDR3 has 14 residues. V lost 4 bases and J lost 4, with 13 bases in between. CDR3 nucleotide sequence: TGTGCCACCAGCATGCCCTTAGGCACAGAGACCCAGTACTTC. Translation gives CATSMPLGTETQYF.

CDR3 nucleotides: TGCGCCAGCAGTGTACAGGGGACCTATAATTCACCCCTCCACTTT. Translated, it gives CASSVQGTYNSPLHF. The chain recombines TRBV10-2 with TRBJ1-6; 7 nucleotides align to TRBD1. J lost 2 bases, V lost 4 bases, and 2 bases had no gene match. This CDR3 is 15 amino acids long. CDR1 is WSHSY, CDR2 SAAADI, per germline.

This clone was detected only once. This chain links TRBV7-3 with TRBJ2-2, with D possibly TRBD1 on 5 matching bases. Trimming shortened V by 2 bases and J by 2 bases, and 9 bases separated the two germline ends. Germline CDR1 is SGHTA and CDR2 is FQGTGA. This CDR3 contains 15 residues. The CDR3 region is CASSLGADNTGELFF. DNA for the CDR3: TGTGCCAGCAGCTTAGGGGCAGACAACACCGGGGAGCTGTTTTTT.

This clone was seen a few times. The chain has TRBV7-2 and TRBJ2-5; 11 bases line up with TRBD2. The CDR3 loop spans 14 amino acids. With V trimmed by 4 bases and J by 6 bases, 4 bases remained unmatched. Germline assignment: CDR1 SGHTA and CDR2 FQGNSA. The CDR3: CASSYSGRAQTQYF. The DNA for the CDR3 is TGTGCCAGCAGCTATAGCGGGAGGGCTCAGACCCAGTACTTC.

This clone was seen once. The V gene is TRBV4-3, the J gene TRBJ2-2; D is unclear. The V and J ends lost 0 bases and 5 bases respectively, with 10 bases between them. This CDR3 contains 15 residues. The V gene's germline CDR1 is LGHNA and CDR2 YSLEER. CDR3 DNA: TGCGCCAGCAGCCAAGATCGAGTTCCTACCGGGGAGCTGTTTTTT. Translated, it gives CASSQDRVPTGELFF.

This clone was detected once. The rearrangement joins TRBV5-4 to TRBJ1-3; TRBD1 might be the D (5 bases). Germline-derived CDR1 and CDR2 are SGHNT and YYREEE (reference sequence). Between the trimmed V and J ends, which lost 3 bases and 3 bases, there was a span of 16 bases. The CDR3 extends over 16 amino acids. CDR3 protein: CASSSGLPGLGNTIYF. The CDR3 DNA reads as TGTGCCAGCAGCTCTGGACTGCCGGGGCTTGGAAACACCATATATTTT. The whole variable domain, filled in from reference TRBV5-4 and TRBJ1-3, reads ETGVTQSPTHLIKTRGQQVTLRCSSQSGHNTVSWYQQALGQGPQFIFQYYREEENGRGNFPPRFSGLQFPNYSSELNVNALELDDSALYLCASSSGLPGLGNTIYFGEGSWLTVV.

This clone was counted once. The chain has TRBV19 and TRBJ1-2; 9 bases line up with TRBD1. The CDR3 loop spans 17 amino acids. V lost 2 bases to trimming and J lost 2 bases; unmatched junction nucleotides: 9. Germline CDR1 is LNHDA and CDR2 is SQIVND (reference sequence). CDR3 region: CASSIRPTGGFNYGYTF. CDR3 nucleotides: TGTGCCAGTAGTATACGGCCCACAGGGGGCTTCAACTATGGCTACACCTTC.

The chain joins TRBV21-1 to TRBJ1-2. TRBV21-1 constitutes a pseudogene. The CDR3 extends over 17 amino acids. The CDR3, as DNA: TGTGCCAGCAGCAAATACTGGACGGTCCTAGCTAACTATGGCTACACCTTC. Translation: CASSKYWTVLANYGYTF.

The chain carries TRBV25-1 and TRBJ2-5; D gene ambiguous. The V gene's germline CDR1 is MGHDK and CDR2 SYGVNS. V was clipped by 1 base and J by 6 bases, with 3 bases between them. CDR3 length equals 11 residues. CDR3 nucleotides: TGTGCCAGCAGTGAATCAAAGACCCAGTACTTC. Its protein is CASSESKTQYF.

This clone has only a few counts. This sequence joins TRBV9 and TRBJ2-5; 9 nucleotides align to TRBD2. The V and J ends lost 2 bases and 5 bases, in that order; junction bases with no gene match: 1. The CDR3 runs to 13 residues. The germline V gene encodes CDR1 SGDLS and CDR2 YYNGEE. CDR3 in amino acids: CASSVLAGETQYF. The CDR3 nucleotides read TGTGCCAGCAGCGTCCTAGCGGGGGAGACCCAGTACTTC.

The CDR3 DNA reads as TGTGCCAGCATCACCGGGCAGCCGGTGGGGGAGCAGTACTTC. This gives the protein CASITGQPVGEQYF. The V and J genes are TRBV28 and TRBJ2-7; D remains unclear. V was cut by 7 bases and J by 7 bases, with 20 bases left in between. CDR1 is MDHEN and CDR2 is SYDVKM in the germline V gene. CDR3 length equals 14 residues. Based on the CDR3 plus reference TRBV28 and TRBJ2-7, the full variable domain is DVKVTQSSRYLVKRTGEKVFLECVQDMDHENMFWYRQDPGLGLRLIYFSYDVKMKEKGDIPEGYSVSREKKERFSLILESASTNQTSMYLCASITGQPVGEQYFGPGTRLTVT.

CDR3 in amino acids: CASRAGGRTTEAFF. CDR3 nucleotides: TGTGCCAGTAGGGCAGGGGGCCGCACCACTGAAGCTTTCTTT. This sequence joins TRBV19 and TRBJ1-1, with 8 nucleotides matching TRBD1. CDR3 length equals 14 residues. V lost 6 bases, J lost 4 bases, and 7 bases stayed unmatched. Germline CDR1 reads LNHDA; CDR2 reads SQIVND (reference sequence).

Turning to this clone: The sample has other DNA sequences that encode this CDR3 too. The chain couples TRBV28 to TRBJ2-7; D uncertain. Trimming cost V 5 bases and J 3 bases, with 5 bases left between them. This CDR3 has 11 residues. CDR1 is MDHEN, CDR2 SYDVKM, per germline. The CDR3 nucleotides read TGTGCCAGCAGTGGCAGCTACGAGCAGTACTTC. Translating it yields CASSGSYEQYF.

This chain joins TRBV6-6 and TRBJ1-6, with TRBD1 as a possible D gene (6 bases). Between the trimmed V and J ends, which lost 6 bases and 7 bases, there was a span of 10 bases. CDR3 length: 13 residues. Germline V lookup: CDR1 MNHNY, CDR2 SVGAGI (reference sequence). The DNA for the CDR3 is TGTGCCAGCAGGAATACAGGGAATTCACCCCTCCACTTT. This translates into CASRNTGNSPLHF.

J is TRBJ2-1 and V is TRBV5-1, with TRBD1 matching 9 bases. CDR1 is SGHRS and CDR2 is YFSETQ in the germline V gene. The trim removed 4 bases at V and 6 bases at J, leaving 5 bases unmatched. The CDR3 loop spans 14 amino acids. In DNA, the CDR3 is TGCGCCAGCAGCCGGACAGGGGCAAGCAATGAGCAGTTCTTC. It encodes CASSRTGASNEQFF.

This chain links TRBV5-1 with TRBJ2-2, with D perhaps TRBD1 (6 bases). Trimming cost V 4 bases and J 5 bases, with 18 bases left between them. The CDR3 loop spans 16 amino acids. Germline V lookup: CDR1 SGHRS, CDR2 YFSETQ. CDR3 nucleotide sequence: TGCGCCAGCAGCCCTACGCGGCAGGGGACGACCGGGGAGCTGTTTTTT. Amino acids: CASSPTRQGTTGELFF. Supplemented by reference TRBV5-1 and TRBJ2-2, the full variable domain reads KAGVTQTPRYLIKTRGQQVTLSCSPISGHRSVSWYQQTPGQGLQFLFEYFSETQRNKGNFPGRFSGRQFSNSRSEMNVSTLELGDSALYLCASSPTRQGTTGELFFGEGSRLTVL.

V usage is TRBV11-2 and J usage is TRBJ2-7; TRBD2 might be the D (7 bases). This CDR3 comprises 14 residues. Trimming cost V 7 bases and J 0 bases, with 13 bases left between them. The germline V gene encodes CDR1 SGHAT and CDR2 FQNNGV. CDR3 DNA: TGTGCCAGCATGAGGGGGGGGAGCTCCTACGAGCAGTACTTC. Its translation: CASMRGGSSYEQYF.

There are a few counts of this clone. This chain connects TRBV9 to TRBJ1-1, with D unresolved. Trimming left V 7 bases short and J 1 base short, with 11 bases between. Germline loops: CDR1 SGDLS, CDR2 YYNGEE. CDR3 length equals 13 residues. The CDR3 protein is CASGKGSNTEAFF. The DNA for the CDR3 is TGTGCCAGCGGGAAGGGATCGAACACTGAAGCTTTCTTT.

The chain couples TRBV15 to TRBJ2-3; possible D gene TRBD2, 6 bases. CDR1 is LNHNV and CDR2 is YYDKDF in the germline V gene (reference sequence). This CDR3 contains 15 residues. Trimming took 5 bases from V and 0 from J, leaving 12 bases between them. Here the CDR3 DNA reads TGTGCCACCAGCTTGTCGGGGGATAGCACAGATACGCAGTATTTT. Its translation is CATSLSGDSTDTQYF. The variable domain in full, completed from reference TRBV15 and TRBJ2-3, reads DAMVIQNPRYQVTQFGKPVTLSCSQTLNHNVMYWYQQKSSQAPKLLFHYYDKDFNNEADTPDNFQSRRPNTSFCFLDIRSPGLGDTAMYLCATSLSGDSTDTQYFGPGTRLTVL.